This T cell receptor (beta chain) was captured in a study of T cells after yellow fever vaccination (dated by TCRdb to about 2019). About the study as a whole: The SMART-Seq v4 Ultra Low Input RNA kit was used to prepare libraries from fractions with low cell numbers. To follow T-cell clones before and after primary and booster YFV17D yellow fever vaccination, bulk TCR alpha and beta repertoires were sequenced over time. Blood samples were taken at several timepoints before and after primary and secondary immunization, and bulk PBMC replicates and cell subsets were isolated. Two healthy male donors made up the cohort, one aged 18 to 30 years and the other aged 30 to 39 years. The investigation overall reported the following: Because abundant contaminating clonotypes from the bulk population could be contained in FACS-sorted repertoires, computational filtering was required. Most clones expanded after primary vaccination were re-detected after the booster (almost 97% of CD4 and more than 70% of CD8), suggesting broad memory maintenance. Because only two donors were included in the study, the extent to which the findings can be generalized is limited. A small share of clonotypes occurred in both CD4 and CD8 compartments, likely arising from convergent recombination. The secondary T-cell response was weaker than the primary response but faster, peaking on day 5 instead of day 15.

This clonotype was counted many times. Which antigen it targets is not known. The record has no base qualities; no much larger clone is one base away. What this sample's treatment or condition label stands for: live attenuated yellow fever vaccine strain. At every blood-draw timepoint, two biological replicates of bulk PBMCs were collected. PBMCs were isolated from peripheral blood using a standard Ficoll-Paque protocol. RNA was extracted with TriZol from bulk PBMCs, CD4 and CD8 fractions, and dextramer-positive and dextramer-negative fractions. The listed sequencing device is Illumina NovaSeq 6000. Synthesis of TCR cDNA relied on 5'RACE template switching, a step that introduced a universal primer site along with unique molecular identifiers. Priming of cDNA synthesis was performed from both the TCR alpha and TCR beta constant segments. Libraries were amplified in two PCR steps, with sample barcodes and sequencing adapters added in the second step. Libraries were sequenced on Illumina HiSeq 2500 (2x100 bp) or NovaSeq (2x150 bp). The published analysis was carried out like this. MIGEC was used to demultiplex reads and collapse the reads into UMI consensus sequences, and MiXCR was used for V(D)J alignment. Using edgeR on replicate PBMC samples, clonotypes were called vaccine-responding if FDR was below 0.01 and the log2 fold change was above 5 up to day 15. CD4 or CD8 identity was assigned to each bulk clonotype according to whether the clonotype was present at higher abundance in the sequenced CD4 repertoire or the sequenced CD8 repertoire. In-frame beta chains were kept once TCRdb had trimmed the public reads at Q25 with fastp and called clones with MiXCR. Entries that share a CDR3 protein sequence are merged under the most common genes and DNA. The V and J calls follow TCRdb's processing rather than the paper's. This sample gives around 300,000 distinct CDR3 sequences in total; 3.5% to 5% of them show up just once. The ten largest make up less than 20% of the sample.

The CDR3 covers 15 residues, taking in both the cysteine and the phenylalanine. The kept DNA is CDR3 alone, 45 bases in frame from the first base. The germline V gene encodes CDR1 SGHRS and CDR2 YFSETQ. The V end loses 4 bases and the J end loses 0 bases, and a stretch of 11 bases separates them. The sequence joins TRBV5-1 to TRBJ1-3; TRBD1 might be the D gene, on 5 matching bases. The source material was PBMCs, sampled 15 days after the yellow fever booster vaccination. The origin of this receptor is a man aged 18 to 35 who received the YFV17D yellow fever vaccine. The CDR3 protein sequence reads: CASSGGGVSGNTIYF. The nucleotides are TGCGCCAGCAGCGGGGGGGGAGTCTCTGGAAACACCATATATTTT.